These 20 T cell receptor beta chains were all obtained from the same sample, sequenced in a study of shared clonotypes between healthy human individuals. Here immunoSEQ multiplex PCR was the method, and the copy in TCRdb shows in-frame clones only, minus some. The repertoire has about 2 million clones, just under 95% of them found once; the top ten carry approximately 1%. Terminally differentiated effector memory CD45RA+ cells were left out of the naive CD8 fraction, which was CD45RO-negative and positively selected for CCR7. What was sequenced was naive CD8+ T cells sorted from blood. These receptor sequences come from a man between 18 and 29 years old in good health.

This rearrangement joins TRBV7-9 to TRBJ2-7; D is perhaps TRBD1 (6 bases). From germline, CDR1 is SEHNR and CDR2 FQNEAQ (reference sequence). The CDR3 is 13 residues long. Trimming cost V 0 bases and J 8 bases, with 11 bases left between them. Here the CDR3 DNA reads TGTGCCAGCAGCTTAGCGGCCCGGGACAAGCAGTACTTC. Its translation is CASSLAARDKQYF.

The chain links TRBV5-4 to TRBJ1-6, with a weak D call TRBD1 (6 bases). Trimming cost V 6 bases and J 7 bases, with 11 bases left between them. CDR1 and CDR2 (germline): SGHNT, YYREEE (reference sequence). This CDR3 contains 13 residues. The CDR3, as DNA: TGTGCCAGCAACCTAGGACAGAATTCACCCCTCCACTTT. Translated, it gives CASNLGQNSPLHF.

V usage is TRBV5-5 and J usage is TRBJ2-1; D may correspond to TRBD1 or TRBD2 (5 bases each). The length of the CDR3 is 16 residues. Trimming cost V 2 bases and J 4 bases, with 16 bases left between them. Germline V lookup: CDR1 SGHKS, CDR2 YYEKEE (reference sequence). The DNA for the CDR3 is TGTGCCAGCAGCTTCGCGTGGGGGTCTGTTTACAATGAGCAGTTCTTC. Translated: CASSFAWGSVYNEQFF.

The rearrangement uses TRBV7-6 and TRBJ2-3; possible D gene TRBD2, 5 bases. CDR3 length: 14 residues. Germline V gives CDR1 SGHVS, CDR2 FNYEAQ. V lost 5 bases, J lost 4 bases, and 13 bases lay in between. CDR3 in amino acids: CASSPSTGSDTQYF. The CDR3 nucleotides are TGTGCCAGCAGCCCCTCCACGGGGTCAGATACGCAGTATTTT.

The rearrangement joins TRBV19 to TRBJ2-1; maybe TRBD1 (6 bases). The CDR3 totals 16 residues. V shed 3 bases and J shed 3 bases, with 15 bases lying between them. Germline V CDR1 and CDR2: LNHDA, SQIVND (reference sequence). As DNA, the CDR3 is TGTGCCAGTAGTATTTTCGGGACACCTAGCTACAATGAGCAGTTCTTC. Translating it yields CASSIFGTPSYNEQFF.

The chain joins TRBV30 to TRBJ1-5; maybe TRBD1 (5 bases). Trimming took 4 bases from V and 3 from J, leaving 13 bases between them. The CDR3 covers 14 residues. CDR1 and CDR2 from the germline V gene are GTSNPN and SVGIG (reference sequence). CDR3 nucleotide sequence: TGTGCCTGGAACGGTAGGGGCTTCAATCAGCCCCAGCATTTT. Its protein is CAWNGRGFNQPQHF.

Points on this clone: Distinct nucleotide sequences in the sample also encode this CDR3. This chain links TRBV4-1 with TRBJ2-7, with D perhaps TRBD1 (6 bases). The CDR3 is made up of 13 amino acids. The V gene's germline CDR1 is MGHRA and CDR2 YSYEKL. V lost 3 bases, J lost 2 bases, and 8 bases lay in between. The CDR3 loop is CASSQGDTYEQYF. CDR3 sequence (DNA): TGCGCCAGCAGCCAGGGGGACACCTACGAGCAGTACTTC.

The J gene is TRBJ1-4, the V gene TRBV5-1; D gene unclear. Trimming pared 4 bases from V and 1 base from J, leaving 11 bases between. The length of the CDR3 is 15 residues. Germline V gives CDR1 SGHRS, CDR2 YFSETQ. CDR3 protein: CASSPWGGTNEKLFF. In DNA, the CDR3 is TGCGCCAGCAGCCCGTGGGGAGGAACTAATGAAAAACTGTTTTTT.

V gene TRBV7-9 combines with J gene TRBJ2-3, with D tentatively TRBD1 (6 bases). Germline V gives CDR1 SEHNR, CDR2 FQNEAQ (reference sequence). This CDR3 region has 17 residues. V lost 5 bases to trimming and J lost 2 bases, with 20 bases between them. The CDR3 bases are TGTGCCAGCAGCCCCCCAACAAGGGGGTCCAACACAGATACGCAGTATTTT. Translation gives CASSPPTRGSNTDTQYF.

The V gene is TRBV28, the J gene TRBJ1-5, with D possibly matching TRBD1 (5 bases). Germline V CDR1 and CDR2: MDHEN, SYDVKM. V lost 3 bases, J lost 7 bases, and 13 bases lay in between. CDR3 size: 14 residues. The DNA for the CDR3 is TGTGCCAGCAGTTTGGGGCAGTTAGTCCAGCCCCAGCATTTT. Translation gives CASSLGQLVQPQHF.

The chain employs TRBV9 and TRBJ2-1, with D unresolved. Trimming left V 0 bases short and J 6 bases short, with 13 bases between. This CDR3 is built from 15 residues. Germline values: CDR1 SGDLS, CDR2 YYNGEE. The DNA for the CDR3 is TGTGCCAGCAGCGTAGAAAGCGTTTCCCCCAATGAGCAGTTCTTC. This encodes CASSVESVSPNEQFF.

The chain has TRBV6-1 and TRBJ2-5; D might be TRBD1 (5 bases). In germline, CDR1 is MNHNS, CDR2 SASEGT. V was trimmed by 0 bases and J by 7 bases, leaving 15 bases between them. The CDR3 length is 15 residues. The CDR3 coding sequence is TGTGCCAGCAGTGAAGCGTGGTCAGGGTTCTGGACCCAGTACTTC. Translated, it gives CASSEAWSGFWTQYF.

Worth noting for this clone: Other DNA sequences in the same sample also yield this CDR3. This sequence joins TRBV5-6 and TRBJ2-3; D not certain. Germline V lookup: CDR1 SGHDT, CDR2 YYEEEE. The CDR3 is 13 residues long. The ends were cut back, 0 bases at V and 4 bases at J, with 6 bases in the middle. CDR3 sequence reads: CASSLDVSDTQYF. Written as DNA, the CDR3 is TGTGCCAGCAGCTTGGACGTGTCAGATACGCAGTATTTT.

V and J are TRBV29-1 and TRBJ2-5; no definite D call. Germline CDR1 and CDR2: SQVTM and ANQGSEA. This CDR3 has 13 residues. V lost 5 bases, J lost 1 base, and 11 bases lay in between. The CDR3 DNA sequence: TGCAGCGTTACAAAGATGGGCCAAGAGACCCAGTACTTC. Translating it yields CSVTKMGQETQYF.

This chain joins TRBV27 and TRBJ1-5, with D unclear. Trimming pared 2 bases from V and 4 bases from J, leaving 9 bases between. The CDR3 is made up of 14 amino acids. Germline V gene data show CDR1 as MNHEY and CDR2 as SMNVEV (reference sequence). CDR3 protein: CASSLVTGNQPQHF. CDR3 nucleotide sequence: TGTGCCAGCAGTTTAGTCACGGGAAATCAGCCCCAGCATTTT.

V gene TRBV15 combines with J gene TRBJ1-1; maybe TRBD1 (5 bases). Germline V gene sequence: CDR1 LNHNV, CDR2 YYDKDF (reference sequence). The germline V and J ends were trimmed by 1 base and 0 bases, with 15 bases remaining between them. The CDR3 covers 17 residues. The CDR3 DNA follows: TGTGCCACCAGCAGAGGGCTTGAGGGGCCCATGAACACTGAAGCTTTCTTT. Translating gives CATSRGLEGPMNTEAFF.

The chain joins TRBV18 to TRBJ2-7; D not resolved. V was shortened by 7 bases and J by 0 bases, with 10 bases between the two germline ends. Germline CDR1 and CDR2: KGHSH and LQKENI. CDR3 length equals 13 residues. DNA of the CDR3: TGTGCCAGCTGGGGTGGCAACTCCTACGAGCAGTACTTC. Translating it yields CASWGGNSYEQYF.

The rearrangement joins TRBV10-1 to TRBJ2-1, with D possibly being TRBD2 (5 bases). The CDR3 spans 14 residues. Trimming took off 0 bases at V and 10 bases at J, with 13 bases between the two ends. Germline assignment: CDR1 WNHNN and CDR2 SYGVQD (reference sequence). The CDR3 reads CASSESGGPGEQFF. The CDR3 DNA follows: TGCGCCAGCAGTGAGTCCGGAGGCCCAGGAGAGCAGTTCTTC.

The V and J genes are TRBV7-9 and TRBJ2-2; D is unclear. Germline V gene sequence: CDR1 SEHNR, CDR2 FQNEAQ (reference sequence). V was shortened by 10 bases and J by 5 bases, with 5 bases between the two germline ends. The CDR3 has 10 amino acids. The CDR3 region is CATGTGELFF. For the CDR3, the DNA is TGTGCCACTGGAACCGGGGAGCTGTTTTTT.

The sample holds one count of this clone. V is TRBV11-2 and J is TRBJ1-3; D gene unclear. CDR1 SGHAT and CDR2 FQNNGV come from the germline V gene. The CDR3 is 14 residues long. With 1 base removed from V and 6 bases from J, the gap between germline ends came to 10 bases. The CDR3 DNA sequence: TGTGCCAGCAGCTTAGGTTCAGGAGTAAACACCATATATTTT. Amino acid sequence: CASSLGSGVNTIYF. The full variable domain, rest sourced from reference TRBV11-2 and TRBJ1-3, is EAGVAQSPRYKIIEKRQSVAFWCNPISGHATLYWYQQILGQGPKLLIQFQNNGVVDDSQLPKDRFSAERLKGVDSTLKIQPAKLEDSAVYLCASSLGSGVNTIYFGEGSWLTVV.